This entry concerns a single TCR beta chain. This specimen comes from a study of T cell clonotyping in hematopoietic cell transplantation. Trimming took 0 bases from V and 5 from J, leaving 14 bases between them. Germline V gives CDR1 SGHNT, CDR2 YYREEE (reference sequence). This CDR3 is built from 15 residues. The method was immunoSEQ multiplex PCR; TCRdb's version includes in-frame clones alone and lacks a portion of them. The profile covers tens of thousands of clones, with more than 85% appearing a single time and around 11% taken by the ten largest. The specimen comprised PBMCs, sampled 100 days after allogeneic stem cell transplant. The chain uses TRBV5-4 and TRBJ2-5; D possibly uses TRBD1 or TRBD2 (5 bases each). The clonotype was recovered from a female patient in her fifties or sixties who had an allogeneic stem cell transplant from a related donor, so the T cells may come from the graft donor. Some clones in this sample may be carry-over from other donors' samples. CDR3 in amino acids: CASSLDGGGFETQYF. The CDR3, as DNA: TGTGCCAGCAGCTTGGACGGTGGGGGTTTCGAGACCCAGTACTTC.